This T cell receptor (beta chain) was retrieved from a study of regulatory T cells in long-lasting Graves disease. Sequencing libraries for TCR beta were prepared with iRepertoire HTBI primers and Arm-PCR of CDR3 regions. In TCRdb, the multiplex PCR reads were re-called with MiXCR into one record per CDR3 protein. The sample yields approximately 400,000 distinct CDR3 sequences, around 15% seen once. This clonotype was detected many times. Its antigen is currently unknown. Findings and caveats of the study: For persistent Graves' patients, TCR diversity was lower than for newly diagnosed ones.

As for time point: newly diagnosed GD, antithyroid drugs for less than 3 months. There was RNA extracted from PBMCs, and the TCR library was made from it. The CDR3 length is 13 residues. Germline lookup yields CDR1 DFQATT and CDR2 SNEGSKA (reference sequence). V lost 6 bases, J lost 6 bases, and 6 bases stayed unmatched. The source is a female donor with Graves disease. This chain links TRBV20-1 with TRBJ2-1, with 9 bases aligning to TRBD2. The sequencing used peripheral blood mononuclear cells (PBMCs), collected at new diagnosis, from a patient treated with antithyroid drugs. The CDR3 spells CSAPGLARNEQFF. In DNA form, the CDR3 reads TGCAGTGCCCCGGGACTAGCACGCAATGAGCAGTTCTTC.